Sequencing of this TCR beta chain was carried out in a study of cytomegalovirus exposure and HLA in healthy donors. This clone came up a few times. The PCR made use of 60 Vbeta and 13 Jbeta primers. Produced via immunoSEQ multiplex PCR; TCRdb's table is partial and in-frame only. Here the sample spans 90,000 to 100,000 clones, 60% to 80% being singletons. This CDR3 spans 13 amino acids. Looked up from germline, CDR1 is LGHNA and CDR2 is YNFKEQ. V shed 1 base and J shed 5 bases, with 8 bases lying between them. The chain uses TRBV4-2 and TRBJ1-2; perhaps TRBD1 as D (5 bases). The TCR originated in a woman aged 55-70 years in good health and CMV-seropositive. Specimen: PBMCs. CDR3 amino acids: CASSQGGSYGYTF. The CDR3 nucleotides are TGTGCCAGCAGCCAAGGGGGCAGTTATGGCTACACCTTC.